This T cell receptor (beta chain) was found in a study of T cells in Graves' hyperthyroidism and ophthalmopathy. The TCR beta CDR3 regions underwent amplification using RNA transcripts as the source. The primer set for the first-round RT-PCR of the TCR CDR3 was HTBI. One entry per CDR3 protein results from TCRdb running MiXCR on the multiplex PCR reads. The table records around 690,000 distinct CDR3 sequences, around 16% of them present only once. This clonotype was observed a few times. Trimming left V 5 bases short and J 10 bases short, with 17 bases between. There are 14 residues in the CDR3. Germline V gene lookup returns CDR1 SGHTA and CDR2 FQGNSA.

Sequencing used blood. The V gene is TRBV7-2, the J gene TRBJ1-4; maybe TRBD1 (5 bases). The source is a man aged 45-60 years with Graves' hyperthyroidism. The CDR3 DNA reads TGTGCCAGCAGCGCAGACAGTGGGTCGGGAAAACTGTTTTTT. Its protein is CASSADSGSGKLFF.